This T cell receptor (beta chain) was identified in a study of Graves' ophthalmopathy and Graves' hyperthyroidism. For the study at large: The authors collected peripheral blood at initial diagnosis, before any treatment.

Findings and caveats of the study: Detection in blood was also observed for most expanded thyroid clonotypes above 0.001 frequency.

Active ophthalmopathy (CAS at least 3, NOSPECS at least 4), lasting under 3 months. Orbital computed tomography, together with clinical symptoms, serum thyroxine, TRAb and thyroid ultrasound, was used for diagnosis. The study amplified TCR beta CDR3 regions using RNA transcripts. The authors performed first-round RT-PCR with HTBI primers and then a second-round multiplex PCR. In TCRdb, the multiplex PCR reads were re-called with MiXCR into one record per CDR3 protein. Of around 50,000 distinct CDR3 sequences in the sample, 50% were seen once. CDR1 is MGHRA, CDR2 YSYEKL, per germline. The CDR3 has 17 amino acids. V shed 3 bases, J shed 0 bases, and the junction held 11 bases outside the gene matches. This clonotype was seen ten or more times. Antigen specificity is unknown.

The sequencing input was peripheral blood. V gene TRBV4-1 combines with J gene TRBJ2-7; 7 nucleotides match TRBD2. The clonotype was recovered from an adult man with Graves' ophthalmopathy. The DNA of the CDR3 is TGCGCCAGCAGCCAGGCCTACGGGGGGTTCCACTCCTACGAGCAGTACTTC. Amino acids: CASSQAYGGFHSYEQYF.